The clone carrying this T cell receptor beta chain showed up many times. Antigen unknown. These data come from a study of identifying expanded T cells in peripheral blood. Whole-study findings and limits: Over about two and four weeks, about 15 and 19 clones changed, versus around 1.3 between replicates.

There are 15 residues in the CDR3. The V end was cut by 4 bases, the J end by 1 base, with 13 bases between. The germline V gene encodes CDR1 LGHNA and CDR2 YNFKEQ. TCRdb's copy holds only in-frame clones and misses some; the assay was immunoSEQ multiplex PCR. The sample has around 120,000 clones; around nine tenths are singletons. This clonotype was sampled from a person aged 18 to 69 in good health. Material for sequencing was blood. The chain has TRBV4-2 and TRBJ1-1, with D unclear. This CDR3 is CASSLNSWGNTEAFF. The DNA for the CDR3 is TGTGCCAGCAGCCTTAACTCCTGGGGGAACACTGAAGCTTTCTTT.